These 20 T cell receptor beta chains came from one sample sequenced in a study of blood T cell repertoires in COVID-19. TCRdb's copy holds only in-frame clones and misses some; the assay was immunoSEQ multiplex PCR. The sample lists roughly 480,000 clones, roughly nine tenths occurring once. The sample taken for sequencing was peripheral blood. Every receptor here comes from a man in his late teens or twenties with COVID-19, enrolled during active disease.

Concerning this clone: The same CDR3 is also encoded by other DNA sequences in this sample. This chain uses TRBV10-2 with TRBJ1-5; TRBD1 matches 7 bases. Germline CDR1 reads WSHSY; CDR2 reads SAAADI. V was pared by 3 bases and J by 3 bases, with 5 bases of the junction left unmatched. The CDR3 length is 15 residues. The CDR3, as DNA: TGCGCCAGCAGTGAACGAGGGGGCGTCAATCAGCCCCAGCATTTT. This encodes CASSERGGVNQPQHF.

The chain carries TRBV25-1 and TRBJ1-1; no definite D call. V lost 4 bases and J 1 base, leaving 10 bases between the germline ends. The CDR3 has 14 residues. Looked up from germline, CDR1 is MGHDK and CDR2 is SYGVNS. The CDR3 DNA reads TGTGCCAGCAGTGCGAAAGTAGAGAACACTGAAGCTTTCTTT. It encodes CASSAKVENTEAFF.

In the case of this clone: Other nucleotide sequences in the sample specify the same CDR3. In DNA, the CDR3 is TGTGCCAGTAGTATAGTAAGCGGGTCCTACGAGCAGTACTTC. Translated, it gives CASSIVSGSYEQYF. The V and J genes are TRBV19 and TRBJ2-7; tentative D call: TRBD2 (6 bases). From germline, CDR1 is LNHDA and CDR2 SQIVND (reference sequence). V lost 1 base and J 1 base, leaving 8 bases between the germline ends. The CDR3 sequence is 14 residues long.

The chain couples TRBV24-1 to TRBJ2-1; TRBD1 agrees at 7 bases. With 8 bases clipped from V and 1 base from J, the junction kept 4 bases outside the gene matches. The germline V gene has CDR1 KGHDR and CDR2 SFDVKD. CDR3 length: 14 amino acids. Here the CDR3 DNA reads TGTGCCACCAAACAGGGGCCGTCCTACAATGAGCAGTTCTTC. Translating gives CATKQGPSYNEQFF.

The chain combines TRBV30 with TRBJ1-5; D is undetermined. Per germline, CDR1 GTSNPN and CDR2 SVGIG (reference sequence). CDR3 size: 13 residues. Between the trimmed V and J ends, which lost 7 bases and 7 bases, there was a span of 17 bases. CDR3 bases: TGTGCCTTTCTAGACGGGGAAGGACAGCCCCAGCATTTT. Protein sequence: CAFLDGEGQPQHF.

The chain recombines TRBV5-6 with TRBJ1-1; TRBD1 matches at 8 bases. Unmatched junction bases numbered 6, after V lost 2 bases and J lost 0 bases. The CDR3 is 16 amino acids. The germline V gene encodes CDR1 SGHDT and CDR2 YYEEEE. CDR3: CASSLPRTGMNTEAFF. Written as DNA, the CDR3 is TGTGCCAGCAGCTTACCCCGGACAGGGATGAACACTGAAGCTTTCTTT.

The chain joins TRBV12-3 or TRBV12-4 to TRBJ2-5; the match to TRBD1 covers 9 bases. The CDR3 extends over 13 amino acids. V dropped 6 bases and J dropped 5; count of bases not matched to a gene: 4. The CDR3 sequence is CASRGTGMETQYF. The CDR3 DNA follows: TGTGCCAGCAGGGGGACAGGGATGGAGACCCAGTACTTC.

This rearrangement joins TRBV5-4 to TRBJ2-5; TRBD2 matches 9 bases. This CDR3 has 16 residues. Germline V lookup: CDR1 SGHNT, CDR2 YYREEE (reference sequence). V lost 1 base and J lost 2; bases outside the gene matches: 6. CDR3 sequence (DNA): TGTGCCAGCAGCTTGAATCCTAGCGGGGAACAAGAGACCCAGTACTTC. Amino acid sequence: CASSLNPSGEQETQYF.

The chain employs TRBV30 and TRBJ2-3, with TRBD2 matching over 14 bases. Germline CDR1 GTSNPN, CDR2 SVGIG (reference sequence). The CDR3 is made up of 14 amino acids. V lost 7 bases to trimming and J lost 4 bases; unmatched junction nucleotides: 4. The CDR3 coding sequence is TGTGCCTCCGGGACTAGCGGGAGCGCAGATACGCAGTATTTT. This translates into CASGTSGSADTQYF.

This clone was seen more than once but under ten times. This chain joins TRBV29-1 and TRBJ1-2; D perhaps matches TRBD1 (5 bases). From germline, CDR1 is SQVTM and CDR2 ANQGSEA. V was cut by 3 bases and J by 7 bases, with 12 bases left in between. The CDR3 consists of 12 residues. CDR3 DNA sequence: TGCAGCGTTGAGGGCCAGGGAGGTGGCTACACCTTC. Encoded protein: CSVEGQGGGYTF.

The chain links TRBV6-5 to TRBJ2-7; D is unresolved. Trimming pared 4 bases from V and 0 bases from J, leaving 7 bases between. CDR3 length equals 13 residues. CDR1 and CDR2 (germline): MNHEY, SVGAGI. The CDR3 is CASSFQDSYEQYF. The CDR3 region has the DNA TGTGCCAGCAGTTTCCAGGACTCCTACGAGCAGTACTTC.

The V gene is TRBV24-1, the J gene TRBJ2-1, with D perhaps matching TRBD1 (5 bases). Trimming shortened V by 4 bases and J by 9 bases, and 21 bases separated the two germline ends. The V gene's germline CDR1 is KGHDR and CDR2 SFDVKD. The CDR3 contains 16 residues. CDR3 in DNA: TGTGCCACCAGTGACCCAGTGGTGAAGGGGTACGGTGAGCAGTTCTTC. This sequence encodes CATSDPVVKGYGEQFF.

The chain uses TRBV4-1 and TRBJ2-1; 12 bases agree with TRBD2. CDR1 is MGHRA, CDR2 YSYEKL, per germline. There are 15 residues in the CDR3. V dropped 0 bases and J dropped 9; count of bases not matched to a gene: 3. The CDR3 nucleotides read TGCGCCAGCAGCCAAGAGATACTAGCGGGAGGTGAGCAGTTCTTC. This sequence encodes CASSQEILAGGEQFF.

The V gene is TRBV29-1, the J gene TRBJ2-7, with D maybe TRBD1 (5 bases). This CDR3 has 12 amino acids. Germline V lookup: CDR1 SQVTM, CDR2 ANQGSEA. Trimming cost V 3 bases and J 4 bases, with 10 bases left between them. The CDR3 region has the DNA TGCAGCGTTGAGGGGCGGAATTACGAGCAGTACTTC. Its protein is CSVEGRNYEQYF.

The rearrangement links TRBV5-5 to TRBJ2-1; D might be TRBD2 (6 bases). From germline, CDR1 is SGHKS and CDR2 YYEKEE (reference sequence). Trimming pared 0 bases from V and 5 bases from J, leaving 24 bases between. This CDR3 has 19 residues. CDR3: CASSLGRGGRGSRDNEQFF. In nucleotides, the CDR3 is TGTGCCAGCAGCTTGGGGCGTGGGGGGAGAGGGTCTCGGGACAATGAGCAGTTCTTC.

CDR3 DNA: TGTGCCAGCAGCCCCCGAACTAGCGGGAGAGAGACCCAGTACTTC. This sequence encodes CASSPRTSGRETQYF. This sequence joins TRBV3-1 (or the pseudogene TRBV3-2) and TRBJ2-5, with 11 bases fitting TRBD2. With V trimmed by 4 bases and J by 4 bases, 5 bases remained unmatched. The CDR3 contains 15 residues. In germline, CDR1 is LGHDT, CDR2 YNNKEL (reference sequence).

The genes are TRBV2 and TRBJ1-1, with 11 bases matching TRBD1. This CDR3 region has 16 residues. CDR1 and CDR2 from the germline V gene are SNHLY and FYNNEI. The V gene end was trimmed by 5 bases and the J gene end by 5 bases; junction bases not matched to a gene: 10. The CDR3 sequence is CASSPTPGTGGTEAFF. CDR3 coding DNA: TGTGCCAGCAGTCCTACACCCGGGACAGGGGGTACTGAAGCTTTCTTT.

This CDR3 reads CATSPGQGYTGELFF. The CDR3 bases are TGTGCCACCAGCCCGGGACAGGGTTACACCGGGGAGCTGTTTTTT. This chain connects TRBV24-1 to TRBJ2-2; 9 bases are shared with TRBD1. This CDR3 spans 15 amino acids. V shed 7 bases and J 3 bases; nucleotides not matched to a gene: 5. Germline CDR1 reads KGHDR; CDR2 reads SFDVKD.

This sequence joins TRBV24-1 and TRBJ1-4; unclear D gene. The CDR3 sequence is 14 residues long. Deletions cut 8 bases from V and 10 bases from J, with 19 bases between. The germline V gene has CDR1 KGHDR and CDR2 SFDVKD. Here the CDR3 DNA reads TGTGCCACCATTCCGGCCAGCGCCTCCGGAAAACTGTTTTTT. Translation gives CATIPASASGKLFF.

The chain recombines TRBV29-1 with TRBJ2-5; D unclear. Germline V CDR1 and CDR2: SQVTM, ANQGSEA. V was cut by 6 bases and J by 2 bases, with 4 bases left in between. This CDR3 is 10 amino acids long. The CDR3 reads CSVQQETQYF. For the CDR3, the DNA is TGCAGCGTCCAACAAGAGACCCAGTACTTC.